This T cell receptor (beta chain) came from a study of cytomegalovirus exposure and HLA in healthy donors. Clones were read by immunoSEQ multiplex PCR, and TCRdb kept only the in-frame ones, dropping some. This repertoire shows 120,000 to 150,000 clones, roughly 90% found once; its top ten account for about 0.7%. The CDR3 has 14 amino acids. J gave up 6 bases and V 3 bases, and 4 bases lay outside the gene matches. CDR1 is WSHSY, CDR2 SAAADI, per germline. The chain joins TRBV10-2 to TRBJ1-5; 8 bases map to TRBD1. The receptor was derived from a man aged 18 to 30 in good health and CMV-seronegative. The sequencing input was PBMCs. CDR3 loop: CASSELDRGQPQHF. DNA for the CDR3: TGCGCCAGCAGTGAACTAGACAGGGGTCAGCCCCAGCATTTT.